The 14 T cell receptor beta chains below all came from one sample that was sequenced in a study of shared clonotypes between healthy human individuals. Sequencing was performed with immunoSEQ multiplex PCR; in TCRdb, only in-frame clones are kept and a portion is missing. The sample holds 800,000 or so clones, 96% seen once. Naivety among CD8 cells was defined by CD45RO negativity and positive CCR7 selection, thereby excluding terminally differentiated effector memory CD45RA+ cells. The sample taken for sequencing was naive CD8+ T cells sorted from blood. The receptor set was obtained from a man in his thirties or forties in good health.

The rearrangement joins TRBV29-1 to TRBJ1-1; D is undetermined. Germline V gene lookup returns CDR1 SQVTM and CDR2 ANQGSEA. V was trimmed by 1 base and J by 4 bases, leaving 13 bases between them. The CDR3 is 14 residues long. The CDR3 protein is CSVEGAGGSTEAFF. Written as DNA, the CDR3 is TGCAGCGTTGAAGGGGCCGGCGGGAGCACTGAAGCTTTCTTT.

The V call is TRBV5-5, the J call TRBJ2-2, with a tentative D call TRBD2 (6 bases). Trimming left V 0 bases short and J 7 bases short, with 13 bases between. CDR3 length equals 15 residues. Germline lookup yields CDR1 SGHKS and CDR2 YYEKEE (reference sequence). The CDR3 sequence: CASSLDRRRGGELFF. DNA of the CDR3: TGTGCCAGCAGCTTGGATCGGAGGAGGGGCGGGGAGCTGTTTTTT. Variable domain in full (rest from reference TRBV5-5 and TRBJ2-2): DAGVTQSPTHLIKTRGQQVTLRCSPISGHKSVSWYQQVLGQGPQFIFQYYEKEERGRGNFPDRFSARQFPNYSSELNVNALLLGDSALYLCASSLDRRRGGELFFGEGSRLTVL.

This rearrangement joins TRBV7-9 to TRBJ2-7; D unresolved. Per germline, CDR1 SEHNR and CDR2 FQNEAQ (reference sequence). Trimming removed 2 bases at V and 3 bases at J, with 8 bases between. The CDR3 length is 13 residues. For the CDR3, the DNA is TGTGCCAGCAGCTTACAACATCACTACGAGCAGTACTTC. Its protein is CASSLQHHYEQYF. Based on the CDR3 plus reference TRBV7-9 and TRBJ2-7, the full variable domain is DTGVSQNPRHKITKRGQNVTFRCDPISEHNRLYWYRQTLGQGPEFLTYFQNEAQLEKSRLLSDRFSAERPKGSFSTLEIQRTEQGDSAMYLCASSLQHHYEQYFGPGTRLTVT.

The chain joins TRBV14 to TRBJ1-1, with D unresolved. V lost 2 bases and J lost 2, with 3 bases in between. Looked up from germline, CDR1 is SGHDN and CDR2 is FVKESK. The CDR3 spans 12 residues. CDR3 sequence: CASSQYNTEAFF. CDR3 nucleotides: TGTGCCAGCAGCCAATATAACACTGAAGCTTTCTTT.

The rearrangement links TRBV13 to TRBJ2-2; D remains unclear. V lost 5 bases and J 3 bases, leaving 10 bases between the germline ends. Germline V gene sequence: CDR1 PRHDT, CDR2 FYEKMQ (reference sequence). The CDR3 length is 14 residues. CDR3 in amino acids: CASSPLLYTGELFF. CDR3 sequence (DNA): TGTGCCAGCAGCCCCCTGCTCTACACCGGGGAGCTGTTTTTT.

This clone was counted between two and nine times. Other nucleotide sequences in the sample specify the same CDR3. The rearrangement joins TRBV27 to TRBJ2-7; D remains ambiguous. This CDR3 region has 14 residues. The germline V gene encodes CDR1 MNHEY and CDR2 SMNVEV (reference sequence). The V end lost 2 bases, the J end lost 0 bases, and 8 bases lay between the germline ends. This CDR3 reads CASSLGQSSYEQYF. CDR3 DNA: TGTGCCAGCAGTTTAGGGCAGTCCTCCTACGAGCAGTACTTC.

In DNA form, the CDR3 reads TGTGCCAGCAGCGAGACAGGGGCTTTGGGCAATCAGCCCCAGCATTTT. It yields the protein CASSETGALGNQPQHF. The rearrangement joins TRBV11-2 to TRBJ1-5; 8 bases fit TRBD1. Germline V gene data show CDR1 as SGHAT and CDR2 as FQNNGV. CDR3 length: 16 amino acids. The junction had 8 bases not matched to a gene; V was cut back by 5 bases and J by 2 bases.

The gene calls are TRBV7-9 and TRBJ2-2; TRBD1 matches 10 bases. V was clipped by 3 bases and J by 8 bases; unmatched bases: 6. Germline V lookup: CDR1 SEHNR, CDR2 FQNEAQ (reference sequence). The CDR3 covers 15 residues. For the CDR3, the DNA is TGTGCCAGCAGCTTCGGTGACAGGGGGCAAGGGGAGCTGTTTTTT. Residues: CASSFGDRGQGELFF.

The CDR3 loop is CASSPADRGYTEAFF. The DNA for the CDR3 is TGTGCCAGCAGTCCCGCGGACAGGGGGTACACTGAAGCTTTCTTT. This rearrangement joins TRBV6-5 to TRBJ1-1, with 10 bases identical to TRBD1. This CDR3 region has 15 residues. V shed 5 bases, J shed 3 bases, and the junction held 6 bases outside the gene matches. In germline, CDR1 is MNHEY, CDR2 SVGAGI.

This CDR3 reads CASSYSGGLAYGYTF. CDR3 DNA sequence: TGTGCCAGCAGTTACTCGGGAGGGTTGGCCTATGGCTACACCTTC. The rearrangement links TRBV6-5 to TRBJ1-2; D is ambiguous. Germline V gene sequence: CDR1 MNHEY, CDR2 SVGAGI. Trimming shortened V by 0 bases and J by 4 bases, and 12 bases separated the two germline ends. This CDR3 has 15 amino acids.

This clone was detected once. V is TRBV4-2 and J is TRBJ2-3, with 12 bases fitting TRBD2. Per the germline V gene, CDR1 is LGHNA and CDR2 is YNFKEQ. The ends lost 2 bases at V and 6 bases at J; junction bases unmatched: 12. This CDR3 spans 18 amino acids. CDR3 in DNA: TGTGCCAGCAGCCAACTCGCTCTAGCGGGAGGGCTCAAGGATACGCAGTATTTT. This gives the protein CASSQLALAGGLKDTQYF.

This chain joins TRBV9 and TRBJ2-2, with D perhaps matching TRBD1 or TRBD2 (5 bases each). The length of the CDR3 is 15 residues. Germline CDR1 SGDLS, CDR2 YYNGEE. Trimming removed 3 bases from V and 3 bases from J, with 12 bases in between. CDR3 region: CASSAWDLDTGELFF. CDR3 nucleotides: TGTGCCAGCAGCGCGTGGGACCTAGACACCGGGGAGCTGTTTTTT.

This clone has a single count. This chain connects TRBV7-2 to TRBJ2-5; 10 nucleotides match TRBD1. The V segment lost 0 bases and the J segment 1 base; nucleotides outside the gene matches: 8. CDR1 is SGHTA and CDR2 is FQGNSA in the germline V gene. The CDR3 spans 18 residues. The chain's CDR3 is CASSLAKGQGRAQETQYF. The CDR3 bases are TGTGCCAGCAGCTTAGCGAAGGGACAGGGGAGAGCCCAAGAGACCCAGTACTTC.

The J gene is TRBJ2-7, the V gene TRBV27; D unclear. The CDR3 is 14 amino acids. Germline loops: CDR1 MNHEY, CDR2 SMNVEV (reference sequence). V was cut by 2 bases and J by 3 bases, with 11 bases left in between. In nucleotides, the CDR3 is TGTGCCAGCAGTTTAATCCCCCTAGGCTACGAGCAGTACTTC. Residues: CASSLIPLGYEQYF.